This entry describes one TCR beta chain. The entry originates in a study of blood T cell repertoires in COVID-19. CDR1 KGHDR and CDR2 SFDVKD come from the germline V gene. V lost 5 bases, J lost 2 bases, and 9 bases stayed unmatched. This CDR3 comprises 16 residues. TCRdb's table, derived via immunoSEQ multiplex PCR, lists solely in-frame clones and lacks some. Of around 170,000 clones in the sample, about four fifths were seen once. The receptor was isolated from a man between 65 and 85 years old who had recovered from COVID-19. The sequencing sample was made of peripheral blood. The chain employs TRBV24-1 and TRBJ2-7; 9 positions match TRBD1. In DNA form, the CDR3 reads TGTGCCACCAGTGTTCGGCGGACAGGGGCGACCTACGAGCAGTACTTC. Its protein is CATSVRRTGATYEQYF.